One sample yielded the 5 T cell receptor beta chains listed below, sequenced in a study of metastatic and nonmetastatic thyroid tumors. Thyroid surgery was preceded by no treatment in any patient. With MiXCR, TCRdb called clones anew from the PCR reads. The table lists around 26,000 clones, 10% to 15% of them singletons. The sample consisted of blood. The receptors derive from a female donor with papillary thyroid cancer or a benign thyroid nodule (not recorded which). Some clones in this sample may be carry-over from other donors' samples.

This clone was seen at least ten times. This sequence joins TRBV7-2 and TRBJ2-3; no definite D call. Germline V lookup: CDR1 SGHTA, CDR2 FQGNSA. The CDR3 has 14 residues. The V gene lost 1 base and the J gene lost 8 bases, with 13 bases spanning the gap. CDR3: CASSLGARSGTQYF. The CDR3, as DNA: TGTGCCAGCAGCTTAGGGGCCAGATCGGGTACGCAGTATTTT.

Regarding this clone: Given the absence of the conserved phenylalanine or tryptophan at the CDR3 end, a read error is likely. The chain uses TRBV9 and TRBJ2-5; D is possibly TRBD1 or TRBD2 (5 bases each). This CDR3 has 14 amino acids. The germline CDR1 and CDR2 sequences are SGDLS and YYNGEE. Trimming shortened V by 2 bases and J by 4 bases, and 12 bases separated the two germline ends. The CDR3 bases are TGTGCCAGCAGCGTTTCCGGGGCAGGAGAGACCCAGTACTTA. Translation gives CASSVSGAGETQYL.

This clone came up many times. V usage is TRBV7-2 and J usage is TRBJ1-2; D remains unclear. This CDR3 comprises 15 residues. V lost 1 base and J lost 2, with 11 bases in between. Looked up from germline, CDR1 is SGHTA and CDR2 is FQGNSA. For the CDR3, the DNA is TGTGCCAGCAGCTTAGGTAGGGTATGGAACTATGGCTACACCTTC. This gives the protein CASSLGRVWNYGYTF.

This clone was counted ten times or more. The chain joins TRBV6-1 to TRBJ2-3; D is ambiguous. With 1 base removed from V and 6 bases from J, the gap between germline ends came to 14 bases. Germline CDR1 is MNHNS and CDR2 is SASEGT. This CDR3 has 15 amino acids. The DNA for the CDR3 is TGTGCCAGCAGTGAAGACGGAGTTGCTGGGGATACGCAGTATTTT. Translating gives CASSEDGVAGDTQYF.

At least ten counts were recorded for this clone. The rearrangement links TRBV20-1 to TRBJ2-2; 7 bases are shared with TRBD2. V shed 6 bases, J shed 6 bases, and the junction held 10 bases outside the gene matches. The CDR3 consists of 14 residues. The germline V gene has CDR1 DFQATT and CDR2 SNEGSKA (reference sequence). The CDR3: CSATFAGVSGELFF. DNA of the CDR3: TGCAGTGCCACGTTTGCGGGAGTTTCCGGGGAGCTGTTTTTT.